This passage covers 28 T cell receptor beta chains from one sample sequenced in a study of Ad26.COV2.S vaccination and SARS-CoV-2 variants. Described treatment: some 20 received Ad26.COV2.S at low or high dose, single or two shots; about 5 received placebo; per-sample allocation not given. All samples were drawn on day 63, counting from the first vaccine or placebo injection. The method was immunoSEQ multiplex PCR; TCRdb's version includes in-frame clones alone and lacks a portion of them. The data hold 300,000 to 400,000 clones, with approximately 86% observed a single time. The starting material was peripheral blood, obtained in a trial of Ad26.COV2.S vaccine versus placebo. These receptors came from a person between 18 and 59 years old who received the Ad26.COV2.S COVID-19 vaccine or a placebo.

The chain is built from TRBV6-6 and TRBJ1-1; 11 nucleotides line up with TRBD1. Germline V gene data show CDR1 as MNHNY and CDR2 as SVGAGI (reference sequence). J lost 2 bases, V lost 4 bases, and 3 bases had no gene match. The CDR3 spans 15 residues. The CDR3 loop is CASSLGTGGNTEAFF. For the CDR3, the DNA is TGTGCCAGCAGTTTAGGGACAGGGGGAAACACTGAAGCTTTCTTT.

This clone appeared once. This chain links TRBV6-2 or TRBV6-3 with TRBJ2-1, with TRBD1 as a possible D gene (5 bases). Germline CDR1 is MNHEY and CDR2 is SVGEGT. V shed 2 bases and J shed 5 bases, with 13 bases lying between them. The CDR3 length is 15 residues. The CDR3 loop reads CASSYGQGLNNEQFF. DNA of the CDR3: TGTGCCAGCAGTTACGGGCAGGGATTAAACAATGAGCAGTTCTTC.

This clone has just one count. In DNA form, the CDR3 reads TGTGCCAGCAGTTTGGGCAGGGGCTACGAGCAGTACTTC. It codes for CASSLGRGYEQYF. The chain is built from TRBV12-3 or TRBV12-4 and TRBJ2-7, with a possible D match to TRBD1 (6 bases). Trimming stripped 3 bases from V and 3 bases from J, with 9 bases between. The CDR3 loop spans 13 amino acids.

The CDR3 DNA reads TGTGCCAGCAGCGTAGGGGCAGACAGGGTCTCTGGAAACACCATATATTTT. The encoded protein is CASSVGADRVSGNTIYF. The V gene is TRBV9, the J gene TRBJ1-3; TRBD1 matches at 7 bases. Germline CDR1 is SGDLS and CDR2 is YYNGEE. There are 17 residues in the CDR3. Trimming at V came to 0 bases and at J to 0 bases, leaving 6 bases not matched to a gene.

The chain joins TRBV21-1 to TRBJ2-1. TRBV21-1 is annotated as a pseudogene. The CDR3 loop spans 19 amino acids. CDR3 DNA sequence: TGTGCCAGCAGCAAATTAAGCTCTTTTAGGGGGGCCCCCTACAATGAGCAGTTCTTC. Its protein is CASSKLSSFRGAPYNEQFF.

This clone was picked up one time. The chain joins TRBV7-6 to TRBJ1-3; 7 nucleotides match TRBD1. In germline, CDR1 is SGHVS, CDR2 FNYEAQ. There are 15 residues in the CDR3. V trimming: 6 bases; J trimming: 4 bases; junction bases outside the gene matches: 9. CDR3 bases: TGTGCCAGCAGGTCGTCAGGGGGGTCCGGAAACACCATATATTTT. It encodes CASRSSGGSGNTIYF.

This clone was detected only a few times. The chain carries TRBV12-3 or TRBV12-4 and TRBJ1-2, with D perhaps matching TRBD1 (6 bases). Trimming shortened V by 5 bases and J by 6 bases, and 13 bases separated the two germline ends. The CDR3 extends over 13 amino acids. CDR3: CASSNQGLDGYTF. For the CDR3, the DNA is TGTGCCAGCAGTAATCAGGGGTTGGATGGCTACACCTTC.

A few counts support this clone. The chain carries TRBV28 and TRBJ2-7; D is perhaps TRBD1 (5 bases). This CDR3 has 14 residues. CDR1 MDHEN and CDR2 SYDVKM come from the germline V gene. With 2 bases removed from V and 2 bases from J, the gap between germline ends came to 10 bases. The CDR3 loop is CASSLRTPAYEQYF. The CDR3 DNA reads as TGTGCCAGCAGTTTAAGGACACCCGCCTACGAGCAGTACTTC.

This clone was picked up a small number of times. The V and J genes are TRBV7-2 and TRBJ1-5; 12 bases fit TRBD1. This CDR3 has 15 residues. Germline CDR1 reads SGHTA; CDR2 reads FQGNSA. V lost 5 bases, J lost 5 bases, and 4 bases stayed unmatched. In DNA, the CDR3 is TGTGCCAGCAGCCGGGACAGGGGGCCGGATCAGCCCCAGCATTTT. Amino acids: CASSRDRGPDQPQHF.

The chain employs TRBV28 and TRBJ2-7; TRBD2 aligns across 8 bases. CDR1 and CDR2 (germline): MDHEN, SYDVKM. There are 14 residues in the CDR3. The ends lost 5 bases at V and 0 bases at J; junction bases unmatched: 3. The CDR3 nucleotides are TGTGCCAGCAGTCCCGGACTAGCCTCCTACGAGCAGTACTTC. It specifies CASSPGLASYEQYF.

V and J are TRBV28 and TRBJ2-3; tentative D call: TRBD1 (6 bases). The CDR3 totals 14 residues. The V gene's germline CDR1 is MDHEN and CDR2 SYDVKM. Trimming shortened V by 9 bases and J by 2 bases, and 15 bases separated the two germline ends. The CDR3 loop is CASRVGGPTDTQYF. The CDR3 DNA follows: TGTGCCAGTCGAGTAGGGGGTCCCACAGATACGCAGTATTTT.

The rearrangement joins TRBV7-6 to TRBJ2-1; D tentatively fits TRBD1 or TRBD2 (6 bases each). Trimming took off 4 bases at V and 3 bases at J, with 16 bases between the two ends. Looked up from germline, CDR1 is SGHVS and CDR2 is FNYEAQ. The CDR3 covers 16 residues. The chain's CDR3 is CASSSGATGIYNEQFF. The CDR3 DNA follows: TGTGCCAGCAGCTCGGGGGCCACAGGGATCTACAATGAGCAGTTCTTC.

The genes are TRBV9 and TRBJ2-7, with D unresolved. CDR1 SGDLS and CDR2 YYNGEE come from the germline V gene. This CDR3 has 13 residues. V was shortened by 4 bases and J by 7 bases, with 15 bases between the two germline ends. This CDR3 reads CASSRERLGEQYF. CDR3 nucleotide sequence: TGTGCCAGCAGCCGTGAGAGACTGGGGGAGCAGTACTTC.

As DNA, the CDR3 is TGTGCCAGCAGTTTGGGGCCGGACAATGAGCAGTTCTTC. Translated: CASSLGPDNEQFF. V usage is TRBV12-3 or TRBV12-4 and J usage is TRBJ2-1, with a tentative D call TRBD1 (5 bases). Trimming cost V 3 bases and J 5 bases, with 8 bases left between them. This CDR3 has 13 amino acids.

This chain joins TRBV5-1 and TRBJ1-4, with a weak D call TRBD1 (5 bases). Germline V lookup: CDR1 SGHRS, CDR2 YFSETQ. Trimming removed 1 base from V and 4 bases from J, with 11 bases in between. This CDR3 has 15 amino acids. The CDR3 region is CASSLSRDRNEKLFF. As DNA, the CDR3 is TGCGCCAGCAGCTTGTCCCGGGACCGTAATGAAAAACTGTTTTTT.

The J gene is TRBJ2-1, the V gene TRBV20-1, with D hard to call. V shed 5 bases and J shed 5 bases, with 7 bases lying between them. The CDR3 loop spans 11 amino acids. Germline V gene data show CDR1 as DFQATT and CDR2 as SNEGSKA (reference sequence). The CDR3 DNA reads as TGCAGTGCTGGACGGAACAATGAGCAGTTCTTC. It encodes CSAGRNNEQFF.

The V call is TRBV11-2, the J call TRBJ1-2, with 7 bases that match TRBD1. Germline V gives CDR1 SGHAT, CDR2 FQNNGV. There are 13 residues in the CDR3. Trimming at V came to 5 bases and at J to 8 bases, leaving 8 bases not matched to a gene. CDR3 nucleotide sequence: TGTGCCAGCAGCCTACGACAGGGCGACGGCTACACCTTC. Its translation is CASSLRQGDGYTF.

The chain employs TRBV4-3 and TRBJ1-3; D unclear. CDR1 is LGHNA and CDR2 is YSLEER in the germline V gene. V gave up 1 base and J gave up 0 bases, with 4 bases separating them. The CDR3 consists of 14 residues. The CDR3 DNA is TGCGCCAGCAGCCAAGTTGGCTCTGGAAACACCATATATTTT. This gives the protein CASSQVGSGNTIYF.

This sequence joins TRBV2 and TRBJ1-2; 10 bases fit TRBD1. The V and J ends lost 6 bases and 1 base, in that order; junction bases with no gene match: 8. The CDR3 runs to 16 residues. Per germline, CDR1 SNHLY and CDR2 FYNNEI. CDR3 residues: CASRPTGGAYNYGYTF. The CDR3 nucleotides read TGTGCCAGCAGACCGACAGGGGGCGCTTATAACTATGGCTACACCTTC.

The gene calls are TRBV6-2 or TRBV6-3 and TRBJ1-5; tentatively, D is TRBD1 (6 bases). The CDR3 extends over 14 amino acids. V dropped 3 bases and J dropped 4 bases, with 10 bases sitting between them. Germline V lookup: CDR1 MNHEY, CDR2 SVGEGT. The CDR3 reads CASSYGGRNQPQHF. CDR3 DNA: TGTGCCAGCAGTTATGGGGGGCGAAATCAGCCCCAGCATTTT.

The V gene is TRBV27, the J gene TRBJ1-2, with 11 positions matching TRBD1. CDR3 length equals 14 residues. Germline-derived CDR1 and CDR2 are MNHEY and SMNVEV (reference sequence). V was clipped by 8 bases and J by 0 bases; unmatched bases: 2. The CDR3: CASWGQGANYGYTF. Written as DNA, the CDR3 is TGTGCCAGCTGGGGACAGGGGGCTAACTATGGCTACACCTTC.

The rearrangement links TRBV24-1 to TRBJ1-5; D is unclear. The CDR3 spans 16 residues. Germline assignment: CDR1 KGHDR and CDR2 SFDVKD. Trimming pared 2 bases from V and 6 bases from J, leaving 16 bases between. As DNA, the CDR3 is TGTGCCACCAGTGATTCCGGTCAGGCTTCGGGTCAGCCCCAGCATTTT. Residues: CATSDSGQASGQPQHF.

This clone was counted a few times. This rearrangement joins TRBV28 to TRBJ1-2; D is perhaps TRBD1 (6 bases). The CDR3 sequence is 12 residues long. Trimming pared 7 bases from V and 2 bases from J, leaving 8 bases between. The germline gives CDR1 MDHEN, CDR2 SYDVKM. The DNA for the CDR3 is TGTGCCAGCACTGGACAGAACTATGGCTACACCTTC. Amino acids: CASTGQNYGYTF.

The V call is TRBV18, the J call TRBJ1-1; the D is unclear. V lost 3 bases and J lost 8, with 13 bases in between. The CDR3 is made up of 13 amino acids. Germline CDR1 is KGHSH and CDR2 is LQKENI. The CDR3 DNA sequence: TGTGCCAGCTCACCCGGTGACGGCGGAGAAGCTTTCTTT. Protein sequence: CASSPGDGGEAFF.

This clone showed up just a few times. V gene TRBV4-1 combines with J gene TRBJ2-7, with 12 bases matching TRBD2. This CDR3 has 15 amino acids. Trimming cost V 2 bases and J 4 bases; bases outside gene matches: 3. Germline V lookup: CDR1 MGHRA, CDR2 YSYEKL. Here the CDR3 reads CASSQTGTSGYEQYF. CDR3 DNA: TGCGCCAGCAGCCAAACCGGGACTAGCGGGTACGAGCAGTACTTC.

This clone occurred a few times. J is TRBJ1-5 and V is TRBV10-3; the D is unclear. Germline V gene lookup returns CDR1 ENHRY and CDR2 SYGVKD. This CDR3 has 15 amino acids. V lost 4 bases and J 9 bases, leaving 19 bases between the germline ends. CDR3 region: CAISGGDSAAGPQHF. CDR3 nucleotides: TGTGCCATCAGTGGTGGCGATTCCGCCGCCGGGCCCCAGCATTTT.

CDR3 region: CASSLAEGSYNEQFF. The DNA of the CDR3 is TGTGCCAGCAGCTTAGCGGAGGGCAGCTACAATGAGCAGTTCTTC. The J gene is TRBJ2-1, the V gene TRBV7-9; a possible D gene is TRBD2 (6 bases). The germline gives CDR1 SEHNR, CDR2 FQNEAQ (reference sequence). The CDR3 is made up of 15 amino acids. Trimming cost V 0 bases and J 3 bases, with 9 bases left between them.

The V and J genes are TRBV11-2 and TRBJ2-7; a possible D gene is TRBD1 (6 bases). V lost 0 bases and J lost 3, with 9 bases in between. Germline-derived CDR1 and CDR2 are SGHAT and FQNNGV. The CDR3 runs to 14 residues. The CDR3 sequence: CASSLEQGFYEQYF. The CDR3 DNA reads as TGTGCCAGCAGCTTAGAACAGGGTTTCTACGAGCAGTACTTC.